Sequencing of this T cell receptor (beta chain) was carried out in a study of monozygotic twins with inflammatory bowel disease. Study conclusions and caveats: Among patients, repertoires may have gained variability from differing immunosuppressive treatments.

Details on this clonotype: Its antigen remains unidentified.

There were roughly 3,200 ng of total RNA used for each TCR library. TCRdb reprocessed the 5' RACE reads; each CDR3 protein has one entry and no DNA is given. The specimen's table records around 410,000 distinct CDR3 sequences. CDR1 SGHKS and CDR2 YYEKEE come from the germline V gene (reference sequence). The CDR3 covers 13 residues. This sequence joins TRBV5-5 and TRBJ2-6; checking the TCRdb D call of TRBD1 is not possible without DNA. The source material was blood. This TCR was recovered from a human donor with ulcerative colitis or Crohn's disease, or a healthy co-twin of an affected twin (not recorded which). The CDR3 here is CASSSPGTPVLTF.